Presented here are 2 T cell receptor beta chains from one specimen sequenced in a study of early T cells in non-severe SARS-CoV-2 infection. TCRdb independently ran MiXCR on the 5' RACE reads; one entry per CDR3 protein. The table records almost 45,000 distinct CDR3 sequences, 5.5% to 6.5% of them present only once. The sample was whole blood. These receptors were collected from an adult who was a healthcare worker with PCR-confirmed SARS-CoV-2 infection or an uninfected control (not recorded which).

This rearrangement joins TRBV11-2 to TRBJ2-5; 7 nucleotides align to TRBD2. Germline CDR1 and CDR2: SGHAT and FQNNGV. V was pared by 1 base and J by 0 bases, with 5 bases of the junction left unmatched. This CDR3 spans 16 amino acids. The chain's CDR3 is CASSLGLAEYQETQYF. The CDR3 bases are TGTGCCAGCAGCTTAGGGCTAGCGGAGTACCAAGAGACCCAGTACTTC.

The table lists this clonotype with many counts. The chain couples TRBV7-3 to TRBJ2-3; 12 bases match TRBD2. Germline loops: CDR1 SGHTA, CDR2 FQGTGA. The V segment lost 8 bases and the J segment 5 bases; nucleotides outside the gene matches: 5. The CDR3 spans 14 residues. For the CDR3, the DNA is TGTGCCAGCTCCCTAGCGGGGGGGAAAGATACGCAGTATTTT. Its protein product is CASSLAGGKDTQYF.